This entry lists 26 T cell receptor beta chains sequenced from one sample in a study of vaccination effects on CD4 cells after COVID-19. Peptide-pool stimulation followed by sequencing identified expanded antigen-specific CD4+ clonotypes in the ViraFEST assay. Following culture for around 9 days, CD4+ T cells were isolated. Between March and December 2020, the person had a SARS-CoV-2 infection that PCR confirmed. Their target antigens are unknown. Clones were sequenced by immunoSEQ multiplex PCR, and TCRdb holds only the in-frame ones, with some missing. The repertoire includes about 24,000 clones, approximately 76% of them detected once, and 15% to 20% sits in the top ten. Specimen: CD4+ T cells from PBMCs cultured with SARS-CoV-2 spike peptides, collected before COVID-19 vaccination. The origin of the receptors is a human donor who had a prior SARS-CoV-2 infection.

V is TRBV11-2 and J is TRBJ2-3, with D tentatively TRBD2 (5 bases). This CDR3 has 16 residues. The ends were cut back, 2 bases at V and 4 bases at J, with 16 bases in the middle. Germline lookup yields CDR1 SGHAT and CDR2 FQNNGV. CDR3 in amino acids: CASSLLLTSIADTQYF. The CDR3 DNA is TGTGCCAGCAGCTTATTGTTAACTAGTATTGCAGATACGCAGTATTTT.

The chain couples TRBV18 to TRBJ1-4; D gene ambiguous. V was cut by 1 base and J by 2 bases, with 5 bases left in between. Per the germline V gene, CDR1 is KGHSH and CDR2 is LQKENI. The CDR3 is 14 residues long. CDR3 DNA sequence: TGTGCCAGCTCACCACGTCAGACTAATGAAAAACTGTTTTTT. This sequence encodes CASSPRQTNEKLFF.

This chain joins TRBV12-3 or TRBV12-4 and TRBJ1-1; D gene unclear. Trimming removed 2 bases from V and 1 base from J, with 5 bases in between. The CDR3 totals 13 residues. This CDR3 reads CASSLNGNTEAFF. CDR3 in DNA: TGTGCCAGCAGTTTAAACGGGAACACTGAAGCTTTCTTT.

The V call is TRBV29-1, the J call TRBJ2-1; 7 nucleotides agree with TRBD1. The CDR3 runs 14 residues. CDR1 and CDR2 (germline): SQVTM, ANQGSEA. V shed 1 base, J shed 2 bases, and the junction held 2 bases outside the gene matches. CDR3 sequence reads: CSVEGGQPYNEQFF. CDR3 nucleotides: TGCAGCGTTGAAGGGGGACAGCCCTACAATGAGCAGTTCTTC.

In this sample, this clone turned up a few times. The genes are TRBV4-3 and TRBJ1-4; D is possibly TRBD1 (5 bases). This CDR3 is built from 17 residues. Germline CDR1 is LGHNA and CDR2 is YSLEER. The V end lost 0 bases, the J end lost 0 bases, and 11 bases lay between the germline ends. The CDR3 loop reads CASSQDWGGTTNEKLFF. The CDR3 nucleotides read TGCGCCAGCAGCCAAGATTGGGGCGGAACAACTAATGAAAAACTGTTTTTT.

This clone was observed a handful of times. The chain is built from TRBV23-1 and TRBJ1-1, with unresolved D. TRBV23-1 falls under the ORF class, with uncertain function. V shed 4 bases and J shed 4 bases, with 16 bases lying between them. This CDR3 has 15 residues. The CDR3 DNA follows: TGCGCCAGCAGTCTGCCGAGCTTTCCCCCCACTGAAGCTTTCTTT. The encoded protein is CASSLPSFPPTEAFF.

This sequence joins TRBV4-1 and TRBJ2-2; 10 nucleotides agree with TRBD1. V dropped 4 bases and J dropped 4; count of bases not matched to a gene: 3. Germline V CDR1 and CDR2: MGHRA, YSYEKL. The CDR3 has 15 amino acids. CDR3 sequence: CASSRGQGTTGELFF. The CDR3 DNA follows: TGCGCCAGCAGCCGGGGACAGGGGACCACCGGGGAGCTGTTTTTT.

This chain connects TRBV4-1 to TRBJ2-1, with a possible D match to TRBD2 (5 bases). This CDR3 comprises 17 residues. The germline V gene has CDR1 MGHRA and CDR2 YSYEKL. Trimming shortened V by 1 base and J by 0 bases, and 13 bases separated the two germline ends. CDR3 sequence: CASSQGWASRSYNEQFF. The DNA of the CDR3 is TGCGCCAGCAGCCAAGGATGGGCTAGCCGCTCCTACAATGAGCAGTTCTTC.

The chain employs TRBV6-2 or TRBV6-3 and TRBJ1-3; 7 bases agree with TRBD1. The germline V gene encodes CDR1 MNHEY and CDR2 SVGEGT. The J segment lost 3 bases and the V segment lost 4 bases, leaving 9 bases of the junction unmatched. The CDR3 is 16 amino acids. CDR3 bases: TGTGCCAGCAGTTCCGGGACAGATTATGATGGAAACACCATATATTTT. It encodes CASSSGTDYDGNTIYF.

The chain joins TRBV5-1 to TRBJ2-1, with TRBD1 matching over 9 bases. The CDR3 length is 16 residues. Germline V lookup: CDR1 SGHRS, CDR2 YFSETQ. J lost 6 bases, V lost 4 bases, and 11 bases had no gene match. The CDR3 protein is CASSHSGTGQSNEQFF. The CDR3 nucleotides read TGCGCCAGCAGCCACTCCGGGACAGGGCAGTCCAATGAGCAGTTCTTC.

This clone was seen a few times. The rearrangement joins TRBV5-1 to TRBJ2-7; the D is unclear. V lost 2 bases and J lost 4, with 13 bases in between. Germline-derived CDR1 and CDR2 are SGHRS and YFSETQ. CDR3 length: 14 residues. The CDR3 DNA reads TGCGCCAGCAGCTTCGGCCAGAATGTTTACGAGCAGTACTTC. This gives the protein CASSFGQNVYEQYF.

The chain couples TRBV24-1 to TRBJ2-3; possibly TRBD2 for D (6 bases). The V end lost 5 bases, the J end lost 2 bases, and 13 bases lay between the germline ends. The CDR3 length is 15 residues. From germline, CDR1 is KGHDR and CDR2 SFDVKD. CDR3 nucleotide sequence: TGTGCCACCAGTGTTTCAGCGGGCTACACAGATACGCAGTATTTT. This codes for CATSVSAGYTDTQYF.

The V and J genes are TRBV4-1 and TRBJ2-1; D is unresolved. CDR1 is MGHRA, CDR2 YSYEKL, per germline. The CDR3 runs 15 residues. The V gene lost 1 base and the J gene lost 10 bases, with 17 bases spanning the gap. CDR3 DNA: TGCGCCAGCAGCCAAGTAGCCACTTTGGGTTTAGAGCAGTTCTTC. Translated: CASSQVATLGLEQFF.

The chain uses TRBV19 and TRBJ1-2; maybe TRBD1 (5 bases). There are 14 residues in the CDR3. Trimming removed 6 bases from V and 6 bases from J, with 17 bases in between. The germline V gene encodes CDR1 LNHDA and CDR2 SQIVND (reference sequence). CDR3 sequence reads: CASSPVTRVNGYTF. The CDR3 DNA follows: TGTGCCAGTAGCCCCGTGACCAGGGTTAATGGCTACACCTTC.

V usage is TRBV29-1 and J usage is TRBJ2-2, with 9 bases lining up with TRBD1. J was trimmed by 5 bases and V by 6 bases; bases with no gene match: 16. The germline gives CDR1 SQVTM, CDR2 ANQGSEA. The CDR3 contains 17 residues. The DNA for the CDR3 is TGCAGCGTCCGGGACAGGGACCCGTTTTATGGGACCGGGGAGCTGTTTTTT. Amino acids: CSVRDRDPFYGTGELFF.

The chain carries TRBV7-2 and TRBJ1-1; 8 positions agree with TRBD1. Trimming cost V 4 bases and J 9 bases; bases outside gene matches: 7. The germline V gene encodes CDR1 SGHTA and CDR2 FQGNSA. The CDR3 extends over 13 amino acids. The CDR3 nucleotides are TGTGCCAGCAGCTCCCAAACAGGGGGACAAGCTTTCTTT. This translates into CASSSQTGGQAFF.

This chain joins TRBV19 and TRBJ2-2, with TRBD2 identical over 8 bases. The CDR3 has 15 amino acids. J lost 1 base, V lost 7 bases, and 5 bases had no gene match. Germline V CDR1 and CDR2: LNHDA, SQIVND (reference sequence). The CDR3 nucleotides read TGTGCCAGTACCCCGCGGGGGGTGAACACCGGGGAGCTGTTTTTT. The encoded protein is CASTPRGVNTGELFF.

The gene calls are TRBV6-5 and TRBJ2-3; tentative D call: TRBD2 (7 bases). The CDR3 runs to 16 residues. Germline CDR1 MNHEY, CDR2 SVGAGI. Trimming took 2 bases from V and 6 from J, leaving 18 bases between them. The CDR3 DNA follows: TGTGCCAGCAGTTACCAACAGGGCGGGAGTGGCGATACGCAGTATTTT. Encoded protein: CASSYQQGGSGDTQYF.

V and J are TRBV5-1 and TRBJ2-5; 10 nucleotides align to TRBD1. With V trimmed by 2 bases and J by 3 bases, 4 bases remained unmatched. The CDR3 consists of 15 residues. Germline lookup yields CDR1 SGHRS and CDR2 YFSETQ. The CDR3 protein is CASSFWGTGEETQYF. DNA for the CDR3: TGCGCCAGCAGCTTTTGGGGGACAGGGGAAGAGACCCAGTACTTC.

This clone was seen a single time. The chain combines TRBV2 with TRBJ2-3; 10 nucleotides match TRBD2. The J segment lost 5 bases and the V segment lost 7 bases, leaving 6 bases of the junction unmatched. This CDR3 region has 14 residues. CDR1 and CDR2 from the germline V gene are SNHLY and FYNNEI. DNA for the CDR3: TGTGCCAGCAATCTAGCGGGAGAGATAGATACGCAGTATTTT. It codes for CASNLAGEIDTQYF.

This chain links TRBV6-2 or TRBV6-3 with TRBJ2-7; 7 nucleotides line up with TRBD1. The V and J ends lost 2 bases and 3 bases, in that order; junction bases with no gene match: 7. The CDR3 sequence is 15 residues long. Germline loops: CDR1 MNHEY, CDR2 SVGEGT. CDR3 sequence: CASSYRGLTYYEQYF. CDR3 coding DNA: TGTGCCAGCAGTTACAGGGGGCTCACTTACTACGAGCAGTACTTC.

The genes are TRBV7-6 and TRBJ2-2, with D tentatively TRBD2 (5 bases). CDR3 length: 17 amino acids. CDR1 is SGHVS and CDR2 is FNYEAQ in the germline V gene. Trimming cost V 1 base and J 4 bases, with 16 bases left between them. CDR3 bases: TGTGCCAGCAGCTTAGGGACGGCGGGTCAGGCCACCGGGGAGCTGTTTTTT. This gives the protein CASSLGTAGQATGELFF.

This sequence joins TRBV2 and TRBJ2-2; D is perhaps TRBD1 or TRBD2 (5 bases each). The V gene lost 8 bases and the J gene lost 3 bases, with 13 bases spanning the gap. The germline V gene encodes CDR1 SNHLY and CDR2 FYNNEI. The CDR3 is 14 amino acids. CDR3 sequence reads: CASRGRRDTGELFF. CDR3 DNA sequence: TGTGCCAGCCGAGGGCGCAGGGACACCGGGGAGCTGTTTTTT.

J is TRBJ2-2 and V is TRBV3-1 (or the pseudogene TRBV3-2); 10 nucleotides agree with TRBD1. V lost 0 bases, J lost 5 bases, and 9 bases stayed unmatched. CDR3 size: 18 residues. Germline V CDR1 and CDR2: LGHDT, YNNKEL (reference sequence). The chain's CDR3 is CASSQDRRDRGRTGELFF. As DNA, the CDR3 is TGTGCCAGCAGCCAAGATCGCCGGGACAGGGGCAGGACCGGGGAGCTGTTTTTT.

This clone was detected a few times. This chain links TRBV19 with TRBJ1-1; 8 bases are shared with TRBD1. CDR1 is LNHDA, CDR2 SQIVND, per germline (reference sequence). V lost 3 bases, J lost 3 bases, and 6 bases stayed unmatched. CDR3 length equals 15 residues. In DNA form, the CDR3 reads TGTGCCAGTAGTATCCCCACAGGGGGGTACACTGAAGCTTTCTTT. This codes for CASSIPTGGYTEAFF.

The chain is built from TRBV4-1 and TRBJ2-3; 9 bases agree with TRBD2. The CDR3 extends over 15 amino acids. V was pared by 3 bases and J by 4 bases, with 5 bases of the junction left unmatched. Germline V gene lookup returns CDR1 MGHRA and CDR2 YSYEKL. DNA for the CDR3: TGCGCCAGCAGCCAGACGGGACTAGCCGCAGATACGCAGTATTTT. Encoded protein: CASSQTGLAADTQYF.